The 6 T cell receptor beta chains reported below all come from one sample, sequenced in a study of cytomegalovirus exposure and HLA in healthy donors. PCR was performed using 60 Vbeta and 13 Jbeta primers. Profiled with immunoSEQ multiplex PCR; TCRdb holds only in-frame clones, not every one. The sample has some 150,000 clones. The sample comprised PBMCs. The receptors originated from a woman under 30 in good health and CMV-seronegative.

The chain combines TRBV4-1 with TRBJ1-2; no clear D gene. The germline CDR1 and CDR2 sequences are MGHRA and YSYEKL. Trimming took 0 bases from V and 0 from J, leaving 17 bases between them. The CDR3 runs 18 residues. The CDR3 nucleotides read TGCGCCAGCAGCCAAGAAACATCCTCGGATCGGGCTAACTATGGCTACACCTTC. As protein: CASSQETSSDRANYGYTF.

The chain uses TRBV7-2 and TRBJ2-2; 12 bases map to TRBD2. CDR1 is SGHTA, CDR2 FQGNSA, per germline. The CDR3 is made up of 18 amino acids. The J segment lost 4 bases and the V segment lost 4 bases, leaving 10 bases of the junction unmatched. CDR3 coding DNA: TGTGCCAGCAGCTCAGATCTAGCGGGAGGGCCGACCACCGGGGAGCTGTTTTTT. Translation: CASSSDLAGGPTTGELFF.

This sequence joins TRBV11-2 and TRBJ2-7; 9 bases fit TRBD2. Germline lookup yields CDR1 SGHAT and CDR2 FQNNGV. The CDR3 covers 14 residues. V was pared by 3 bases and J by 2 bases, with 2 bases of the junction left unmatched. CDR3 nucleotide sequence: TGTGCCAGCAGCTTGGGACTAGCAGCCTACGAGCAGTACTTC. Its translation: CASSLGLAAYEQYF.

The chain recombines TRBV30 with TRBJ2-5; unclear D gene. Germline V CDR1 and CDR2: GTSNPN, SVGIG (reference sequence). Trimming stripped 4 bases from V and 4 bases from J, with 16 bases between. This CDR3 comprises 14 residues. CDR3 protein: CAWTRPQVGETQYF. Written as DNA, the CDR3 is TGTGCCTGGACCCGTCCCCAGGTAGGAGAGACCCAGTACTTC.

V is TRBV15 and J is TRBJ1-1; D is possibly TRBD1 (6 bases). Per germline, CDR1 LNHNV and CDR2 YYDKDF (reference sequence). The V gene lost 7 bases and the J gene lost 0 bases, with 9 bases spanning the gap. The CDR3 loop spans 13 amino acids. The DNA for the CDR3 is TGTGCCACCAAGGGGGATTTGAACACTGAAGCTTTCTTT. Its translation is CATKGDLNTEAFF.

V gene TRBV6-1 combines with J gene TRBJ1-1, with D possibly being TRBD1 (6 bases). V shed 4 bases and J shed 6 bases, with 12 bases lying between them. The CDR3 is made up of 13 amino acids. CDR1 is MNHNS, CDR2 SASEGT, per germline. The CDR3 here is CASSVFGQPEAFF. The CDR3 nucleotides are TGTGCCAGCAGTGTTTTCGGACAGCCTGAAGCTTTCTTT.